The following is a TCR beta chain sequence with its context. The data were taken from a study of blood T cell repertoires in COVID-19. Study-level background: T cells, B-cell-depleted T cells, or PBMCs provided the cDNA or gDNA that served as material.

Original data processing: Estimated nucleated cell counts came from reference gene primer amplification. Measured with immunoSEQ multiplex PCR; TCRdb has only the in-frame clones, and not every one. V, J and clone size are taken as reported in that table, and D and trimming were inferred from the DNA itself. The sample has a few hundred thousand clones; approximately 88% are singletons. Germline values: CDR1 KGHDR, CDR2 SFDVKD. The CDR3 is 14 residues long. V lost 4 bases and J lost 6; bases outside the gene matches: 5. The sample taken for sequencing was peripheral blood. The chain uses TRBV24-1 and TRBJ2-1; 7 bases agree with TRBD1. This clonotype was sampled from a woman between 45 and 60 years old with active or convalescent COVID-19. The CDR3 DNA reads TGTGCCACCAGTGACCCACAGGGGTCCAATGAGCAGTTCTTC. It codes for CATSDPQGSNEQFF.